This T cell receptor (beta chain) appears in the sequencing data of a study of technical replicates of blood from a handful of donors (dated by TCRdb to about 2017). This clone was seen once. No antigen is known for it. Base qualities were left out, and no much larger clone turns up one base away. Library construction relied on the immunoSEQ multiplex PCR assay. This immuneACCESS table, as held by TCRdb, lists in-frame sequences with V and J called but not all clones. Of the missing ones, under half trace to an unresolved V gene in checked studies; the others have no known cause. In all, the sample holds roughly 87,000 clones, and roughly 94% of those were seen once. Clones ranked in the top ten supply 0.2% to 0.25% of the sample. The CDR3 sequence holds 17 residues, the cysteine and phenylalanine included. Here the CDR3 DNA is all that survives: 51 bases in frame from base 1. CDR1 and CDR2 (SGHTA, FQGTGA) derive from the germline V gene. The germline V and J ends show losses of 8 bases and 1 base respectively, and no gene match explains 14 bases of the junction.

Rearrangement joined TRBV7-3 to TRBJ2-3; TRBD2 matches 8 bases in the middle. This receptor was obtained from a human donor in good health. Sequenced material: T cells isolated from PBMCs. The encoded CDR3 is CASGGGGTSDGTDTQYF. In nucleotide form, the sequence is TGTGCCAGCGGGGGCGGGGGGACGAGTGACGGCACAGATACGCAGTATTTT. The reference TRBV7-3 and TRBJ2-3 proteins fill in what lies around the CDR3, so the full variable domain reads GAGVSQTPSNKVTEKGKYVELRCDPISGHTALYWYRQSLGQGPEFLIYFQGTGAADDSGLPNDRFFAVRPEGSVSTLKIQRTERGDSAVYLCASGGGGTSDGTDTQYFGPGTRLTVL.